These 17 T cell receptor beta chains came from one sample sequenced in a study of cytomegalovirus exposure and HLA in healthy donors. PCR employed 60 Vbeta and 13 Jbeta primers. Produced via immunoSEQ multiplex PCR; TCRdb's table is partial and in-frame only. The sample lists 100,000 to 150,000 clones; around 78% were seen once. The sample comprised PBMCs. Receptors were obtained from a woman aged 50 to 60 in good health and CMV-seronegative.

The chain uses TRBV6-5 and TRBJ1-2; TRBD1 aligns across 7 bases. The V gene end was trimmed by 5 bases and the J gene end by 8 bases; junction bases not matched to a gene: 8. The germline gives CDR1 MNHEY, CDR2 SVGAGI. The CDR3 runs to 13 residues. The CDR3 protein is CASSNPTGMGYTF. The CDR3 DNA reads TGTGCCAGCAGTAATCCGACAGGGATGGGCTACACCTTC.

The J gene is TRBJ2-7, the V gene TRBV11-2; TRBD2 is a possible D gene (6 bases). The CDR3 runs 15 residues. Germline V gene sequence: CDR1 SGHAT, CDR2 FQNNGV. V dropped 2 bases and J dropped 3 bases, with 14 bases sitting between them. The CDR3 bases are TGTGCCAGCAGCTTATTCGGGGGAACACTCTACGAGCAGTACTTC. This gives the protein CASSLFGGTLYEQYF. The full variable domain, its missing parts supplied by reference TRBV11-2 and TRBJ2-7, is EAGVAQSPRYKIIEKRQSVAFWCNPISGHATLYWYQQILGQGPKLLIQFQNNGVVDDSQLPKDRFSAERLKGVDSTLKIQPAKLEDSAVYLCASSLFGGTLYEQYFGPGTRLTVT.

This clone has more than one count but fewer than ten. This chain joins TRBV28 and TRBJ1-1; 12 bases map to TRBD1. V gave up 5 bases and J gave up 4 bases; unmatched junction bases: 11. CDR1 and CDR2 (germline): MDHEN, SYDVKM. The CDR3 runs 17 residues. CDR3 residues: CASSLPGQGAPGTEAFF. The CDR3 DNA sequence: TGTGCCAGCAGTCTTCCGGGACAGGGGGCGCCGGGCACTGAAGCTTTCTTT. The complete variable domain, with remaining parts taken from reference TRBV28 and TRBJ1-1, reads DVKVTQSSRYLVKRTGEKVFLECVQDMDHENMFWYRQDPGLGLRLIYFSYDVKMKEKGDIPEGYSVSREKKERFSLILESASTNQTSMYLCASSLPGQGAPGTEAFFGQGTRLTVV.

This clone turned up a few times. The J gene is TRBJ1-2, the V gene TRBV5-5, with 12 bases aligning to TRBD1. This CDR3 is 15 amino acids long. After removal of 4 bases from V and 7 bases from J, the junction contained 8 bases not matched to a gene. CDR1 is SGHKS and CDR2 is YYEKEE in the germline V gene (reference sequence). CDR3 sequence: CASSRGGQGAPGYTF. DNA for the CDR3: TGTGCCAGCAGCCGGGGGGGACAGGGGGCGCCTGGCTACACCTTC.

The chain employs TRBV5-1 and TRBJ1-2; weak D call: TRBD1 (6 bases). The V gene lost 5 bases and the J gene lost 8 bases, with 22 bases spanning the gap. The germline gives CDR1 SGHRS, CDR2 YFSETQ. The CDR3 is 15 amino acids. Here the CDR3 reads CASRYGQRAEGGYTF. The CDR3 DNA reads TGCGCCAGCAGATACGGACAGCGAGCTGAGGGAGGCTACACCTTC.

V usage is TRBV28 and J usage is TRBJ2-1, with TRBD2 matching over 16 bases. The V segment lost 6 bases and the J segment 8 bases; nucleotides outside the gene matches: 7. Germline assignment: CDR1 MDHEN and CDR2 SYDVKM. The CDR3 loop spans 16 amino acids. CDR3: CASRGGLAGGVDEQFF. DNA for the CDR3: TGTGCCAGCAGGGGGGGACTAGCGGGAGGGGTCGATGAGCAGTTCTTC.

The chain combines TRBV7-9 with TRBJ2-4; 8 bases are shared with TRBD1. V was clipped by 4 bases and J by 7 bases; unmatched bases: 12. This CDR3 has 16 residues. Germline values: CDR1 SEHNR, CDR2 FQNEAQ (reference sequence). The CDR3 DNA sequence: TGTGCCAGCAGCTCGGGACAGACAGGGGATTCGAACATTCAGTACTTC. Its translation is CASSSGQTGDSNIQYF.

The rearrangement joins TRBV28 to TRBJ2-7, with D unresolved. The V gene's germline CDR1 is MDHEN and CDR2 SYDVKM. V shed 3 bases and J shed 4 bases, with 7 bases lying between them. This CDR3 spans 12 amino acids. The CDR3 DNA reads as TGTGCCAGCAGTTTTTGGAGATACGAGCAGTACTTC. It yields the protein CASSFWRYEQYF.

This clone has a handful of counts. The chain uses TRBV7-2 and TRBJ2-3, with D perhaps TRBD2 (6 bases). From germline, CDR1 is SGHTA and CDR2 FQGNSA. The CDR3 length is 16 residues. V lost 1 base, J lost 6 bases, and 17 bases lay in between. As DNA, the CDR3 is TGTGCCAGCAGCTTAGGCGGGACGGGGATTCGGGATACGCAGTATTTT. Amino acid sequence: CASSLGGTGIRDTQYF.

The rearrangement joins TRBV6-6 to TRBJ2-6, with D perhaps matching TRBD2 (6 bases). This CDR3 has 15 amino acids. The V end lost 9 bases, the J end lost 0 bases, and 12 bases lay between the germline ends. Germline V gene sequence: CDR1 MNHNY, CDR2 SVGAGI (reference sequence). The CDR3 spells CASSLGGSGANVLTF. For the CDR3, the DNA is TGTGCCAGTTCCCTGGGGGGCTCTGGGGCCAACGTCCTGACTTTC.

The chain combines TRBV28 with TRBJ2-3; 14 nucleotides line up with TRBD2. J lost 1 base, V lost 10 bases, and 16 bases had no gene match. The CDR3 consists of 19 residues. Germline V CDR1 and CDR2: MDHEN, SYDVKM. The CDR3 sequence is CANLLPGLAGVGGTDTQYF. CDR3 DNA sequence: TGTGCCAACTTATTACCGGGACTAGCGGGAGTAGGGGGCACAGATACGCAGTATTTT.

Here the CDR3 reads CASSQDREDYGYTF. The CDR3 DNA follows: TGTGCCAGCAGTCAGGACAGGGAGGACTATGGCTACACCTTC. This chain joins TRBV6-1 and TRBJ1-2; 8 bases are shared with TRBD1. With V trimmed by 5 bases and J by 3 bases, 5 bases remained unmatched. CDR3 length: 14 residues. The germline V gene has CDR1 MNHNS and CDR2 SASEGT.

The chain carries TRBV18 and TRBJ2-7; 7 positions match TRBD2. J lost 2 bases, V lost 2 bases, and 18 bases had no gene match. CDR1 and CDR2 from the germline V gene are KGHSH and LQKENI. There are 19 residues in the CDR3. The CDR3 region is CASSPTLRTSSARPYEQYF. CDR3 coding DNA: TGTGCCAGCTCACCAACGCTTCGGACTAGTAGCGCCCGACCCTACGAGCAGTACTTC.

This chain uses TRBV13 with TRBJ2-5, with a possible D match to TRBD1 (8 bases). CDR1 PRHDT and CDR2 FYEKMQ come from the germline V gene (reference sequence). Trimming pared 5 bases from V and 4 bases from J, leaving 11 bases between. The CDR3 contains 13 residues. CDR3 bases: TGTGCCAGCAGCCACAGGGGGGGAGAGACCCAGTACTTC. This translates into CASSHRGGETQYF.

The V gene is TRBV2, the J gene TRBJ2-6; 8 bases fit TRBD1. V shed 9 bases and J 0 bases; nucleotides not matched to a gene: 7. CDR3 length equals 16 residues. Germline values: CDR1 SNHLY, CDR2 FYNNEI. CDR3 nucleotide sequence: TGTGCCAGATCCGGGACAGGATACTCTGGGGCCAACGTCCTGACTTTC. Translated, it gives CARSGTGYSGANVLTF. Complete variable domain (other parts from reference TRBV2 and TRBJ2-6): EPEVTQTPSHQVTQMGQEVILRCVPISNHLYFYWYRQILGQKVEFLVSFYNNEISEKSEIFDDQFSVERPDGSNFTLKIRSTKLEDSAMYFCARSGTGYSGANVLTFGAGSRLTVL.

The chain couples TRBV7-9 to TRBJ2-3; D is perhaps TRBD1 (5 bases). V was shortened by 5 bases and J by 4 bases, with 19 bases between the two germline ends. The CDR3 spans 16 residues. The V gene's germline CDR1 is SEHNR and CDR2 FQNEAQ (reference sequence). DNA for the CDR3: TGTGCCAGCAGCATTGGTCGAAGGGGCAGCGCAGATACGCAGTATTTT. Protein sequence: CASSIGRRGSADTQYF.

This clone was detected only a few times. Written as DNA, the CDR3 is TGTGCCAGCAGTTTCGAGGGAAGAGGGACAGATACGCAGTATTTT. Its protein is CASSFEGRGTDTQYF. The V gene is TRBV27, the J gene TRBJ2-3; D is perhaps TRBD2 (5 bases). CDR1 is MNHEY and CDR2 is SMNVEV in the germline V gene (reference sequence). The CDR3 contains 15 residues. The V end was cut by 3 bases, the J end by 3 bases, with 13 bases between.